This T cell receptor (beta chain) derives from a study of shared clonotypes between healthy human individuals. V was pared by 2 bases and J by 7 bases, with 12 bases between. The CDR3 spans 13 residues. Per germline, CDR1 MNHNS and CDR2 SASEGT. TCRdb's table, derived via immunoSEQ multiplex PCR, lists solely in-frame clones and lacks some. The sample carries 2 million to 2.5 million clones, roughly 96% recorded once. This clonotype originated in a young man in good health. The sequenced material came from naive CD4+ T cells sorted from blood. Regarding subset: CD45RA+ positively selected. This chain uses TRBV6-1 with TRBJ2-7; D may be TRBD2 (6 bases). CDR3 region: CASSETRAGEQYF. DNA for the CDR3: TGTGCCAGCAGTGAAACCCGCGCGGGGGAGCAGTACTTC.